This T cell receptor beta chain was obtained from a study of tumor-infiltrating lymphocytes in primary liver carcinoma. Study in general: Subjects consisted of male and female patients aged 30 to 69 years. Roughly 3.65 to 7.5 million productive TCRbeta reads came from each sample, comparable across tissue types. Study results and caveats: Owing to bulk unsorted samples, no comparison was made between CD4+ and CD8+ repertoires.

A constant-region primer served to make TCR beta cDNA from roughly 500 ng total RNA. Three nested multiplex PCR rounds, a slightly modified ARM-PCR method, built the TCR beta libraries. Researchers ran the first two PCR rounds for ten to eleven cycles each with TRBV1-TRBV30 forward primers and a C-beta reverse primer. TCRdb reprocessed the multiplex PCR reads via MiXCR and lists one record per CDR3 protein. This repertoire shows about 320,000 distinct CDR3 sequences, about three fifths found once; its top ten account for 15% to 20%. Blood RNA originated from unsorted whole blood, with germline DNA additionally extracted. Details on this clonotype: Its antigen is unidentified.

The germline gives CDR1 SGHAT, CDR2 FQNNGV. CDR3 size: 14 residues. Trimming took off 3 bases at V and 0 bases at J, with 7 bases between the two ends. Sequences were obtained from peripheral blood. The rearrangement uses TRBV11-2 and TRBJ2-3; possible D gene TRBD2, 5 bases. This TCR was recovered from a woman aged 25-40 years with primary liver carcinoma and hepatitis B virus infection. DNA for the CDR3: TGTGCCAGCAGCTTCGGGATGAGCACAGATACGCAGTATTTT. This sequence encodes CASSFGMSTDTQYF.